These T cell receptor beta chains were read from a single sample in a study of identifying expanded T cells in peripheral blood. Measured with immunoSEQ multiplex PCR; TCRdb has only the in-frame clones, and not every one. The profile covers roughly 100,000 clones, with about nine tenths appearing a single time and 14% taken by the ten largest. The sequencing sample was made of blood. All receptors derive from a person aged 18 to 70 in good health. Each CDR3 is given with its conserved first and last residue. A D gene is named only where the DNA matches it firmly. Only part of the rows carry a size: once, few, many, or a class if the clone is expanded.

j_gene: TRBJ1-5
d_gene: NA
v_gene: TRBV19
abundance: NA
CDR3aa: CASSIGQGANQPQHF
CDR3nt: TGTGCCAGTAGTATCGGGCAGGGTGCAAATCAGCCCCAGCATTTT

j_gene: TRBJ1-5
d_gene: TRBD1
v_gene: TRBV7-3
abundance: NA
CDR3aa: CASSPGTGHNQPQHF
CDR3nt: TGTGCCAGCAGCCCCGGGACAGGACACAATCAGCCCCAGCATTTT

j_gene: TRBJ2-3
d_gene: TRBD2
v_gene: TRBV5-4
abundance: NA
CDR3aa: CASSSTRTSSTDTQYF
CDR3nt: TGTGCCAGCAGCTCGACCCGGACTAGCAGCACAGATACGCAGTATTTT

j_gene: TRBJ2-7
d_gene: NA
v_gene: TRBV4-2
abundance: NA
CDR3aa: CASSQVLASSYEQYF
CDR3nt: TGTGCCAGCAGCCAAGTCCTAGCGAGCTCCTACGAGCAGTACTTC

j_gene: TRBJ1-6
d_gene: NA
v_gene: TRBV30
abundance: few
CDR3aa: CAWHNREGSPLHF
CDR3nt: TGTGCCTGGCATAACAGGGAAGGCTCACCCCTCCACTTT

j_gene: TRBJ2-2
d_gene: NA
v_gene: TRBV28
abundance: NA
CDR3aa: CATATDNTGELFF
CDR3nt: TGTGCCACCGCGACAGACAACACCGGGGAGCTGTTTTTT

j_gene: TRBJ1-5
d_gene: NA
v_gene: TRBV19
abundance: NA
CDR3aa: CASSIGRGDSNQPQHF
CDR3nt: TGTGCCAGTAGTATCGGCAGGGGCGATAGCAATCAGCCCCAGCATTTT

j_gene: TRBJ2-1
d_gene: NA
v_gene: TRBV6-5
abundance: NA
CDR3aa: CASSLDSVSYNEQFF
CDR3nt: TGTGCCAGCAGCCTGGACAGTGTCTCCTACAATGAGCAGTTCTTC

j_gene: TRBJ1-2
d_gene: NA
v_gene: TRBV5-4
abundance: NA
CDR3aa: CASSLDRETTLYGYTF
CDR3nt: TGTGCCAGCAGCTTGGACCGGGAGACAACCCTCTATGGCTACACCTTC

j_gene: TRBJ1-1
d_gene: NA
v_gene: TRBV27
abundance: NA
CDR3aa: CASSLAGREGTEAFF
CDR3nt: TGTGCCAGCAGTTTGGCTGGCAGGGAGGGTACTGAAGCTTTCTTT

j_gene: TRBJ2-7
d_gene: TRBD2
v_gene: TRBV7-9
abundance: NA
CDR3aa: CASRPREGDSYEQYF
CDR3nt: TGTGCCAGCAGACCCCGGGAGGGGGACTCCTACGAGCAGTACTTC

j_gene: TRBJ1-1
d_gene: NA
v_gene: TRBV21-1
abundance: NA
CDR3aa: CASSKKGKGTTEAFF
CDR3nt: TGTGCCAGCAGCAAAAAGGGTAAGGGGACCACTGAAGCTTTCTTT

j_gene: TRBJ1-5
d_gene: TRBD1
v_gene: TRBV19
abundance: NA
CDR3aa: CASSMETGGNQPQHF
CDR3nt: TGTGCCAGTAGTATGGAGACAGGGGGCAATCAGCCCCAGCATTTT

j_gene: TRBJ1-1
d_gene: TRBD1
v_gene: TRBV6-5
abundance: NA
CDR3aa: CASSPGTGEHTEAFF
CDR3nt: TGTGCCAGCAGTCCCGGGACAGGGGAACACACTGAAGCTTTCTTT

j_gene: TRBJ2-7
d_gene: TRBD2
v_gene: TRBV6-6
abundance: NA
CDR3aa: CASKTSGGASYEQYF
CDR3nt: TGTGCCAGCAAGACTAGCGGGGGGGCCTCCTACGAGCAGTACTTC

j_gene: TRBJ2-1
d_gene: TRBD1
v_gene: TRBV5-1
abundance: NA
CDR3aa: CASSGQGANEQFF
CDR3nt: TGCGCCAGCAGTGGACAGGGGGCGAATGAGCAGTTCTTC

j_gene: TRBJ2-7
d_gene: TRBD1
v_gene: TRBV5-1
abundance: NA
CDR3aa: CASAQTGTGLDYEQYF
CDR3nt: TGCGCCAGCGCGCAAACTGGGACAGGGCTGGACTACGAGCAGTACTTC

j_gene: TRBJ2-7
d_gene: NA
v_gene: TRBV7-9
abundance: NA
CDR3aa: CASSLAYGKYF
CDR3nt: TGTGCCAGCAGCTTAGCGTATGGGAAGTACTTC

j_gene: TRBJ1-5
d_gene: TRBD1
v_gene: TRBV28
abundance: few
CDR3aa: CASTARGRGGNQPQHF
CDR3nt: TGTGCCAGCACAGCCAGGGGGCGCGGGGGCAATCAGCCCCAGCATTTT

j_gene: TRBJ1-1
d_gene: NA
v_gene: TRBV19
abundance: NA
CDR3aa: CASSIKRAGVNTEAFF
CDR3nt: TGTGCCAGTAGTATTAAGAGGGCAGGAGTAAACACTGAAGCTTTCTTT

j_gene: TRBJ1-2
d_gene: TRBD1
v_gene: TRBV4-3
abundance: NA
CDR3aa: CASSQETGPYGYTF
CDR3nt: TGCGCCAGCAGCCAAGAGACAGGGCCCTATGGCTACACCTTC

j_gene: TRBJ1-4
d_gene: NA
v_gene: TRBV28
abundance: NA
CDR3aa: CASRPGGATNEKLFF
CDR3nt: TGTGCCAGCAGGCCCGGGGGCGCAACTAATGAAAAACTGTTTTTT

j_gene: TRBJ1-4
d_gene: TRBD1
v_gene: TRBV5-6
abundance: once
CDR3aa: CASSLAQGEKLFF
CDR3nt: TGTGCCAGCAGCTTGGCACAGGGGGAAAAACTGTTTTTT

j_gene: TRBJ1-5
d_gene: NA
v_gene: TRBV5-6
abundance: NA
CDR3aa: CASSFLSGTNQPQHF
CDR3nt: TGTGCCAGCAGCTTCCTCTCGGGAACGAATCAGCCCCAGCATTTT

j_gene: TRBJ2-7
d_gene: NA
v_gene: TRBV27
abundance: NA
CDR3aa: CASSLSDRTYEQYF
CDR3nt: TGTGCCAGCAGTTTATCGGACAGAACCTACGAGCAGTACTTC

j_gene: TRBJ2-1
d_gene: NA
v_gene: TRBV19
abundance: NA
CDR3aa: CASNVPGVNEQFF
CDR3nt: TGTGCCAGTAATGTCCCAGGGGTAAATGAGCAGTTCTTC

j_gene: TRBJ2-4
d_gene: TRBD1
v_gene: TRBV28
abundance: NA
CDR3aa: CASADEAGGIQYF
CDR3nt: TGTGCCAGCGCGGATGAGGCAGGGGGCATTCAGTACTTC

j_gene: TRBJ2-7
d_gene: NA
v_gene: TRBV7-6
abundance: NA
CDR3aa: CASSLRRGYEQYF
CDR3nt: TGTGCCAGCAGCTTACGAAGGGGCTACGAGCAGTACTTC

j_gene: TRBJ1-2
d_gene: NA
v_gene: TRBV28
abundance: NA
CDR3aa: CASSYKGRGGYTF
CDR3nt: TGTGCCAGCAGTTACAAGGGGAGAGGCGGCTACACCTTC

j_gene: TRBJ2-1
d_gene: TRBD2
v_gene: TRBV19
abundance: NA
CDR3aa: CASSIGPSGAAVKFF
CDR3nt: TGTGCCAGTAGTATAGGTCCTAGCGGGGCCGCGGTGAAGTTCTTC

j_gene: TRBJ1-4
d_gene: NA
v_gene: TRBV19
abundance: NA
CDR3aa: CASSMQGHSNEKLFF
CDR3nt: TGTGCCAGTAGTATGCAGGGACATTCTAATGAAAAACTGTTTTTT

j_gene: TRBJ1-2
d_gene: TRBD1
v_gene: TRBV7-9
abundance: NA
CDR3aa: CASSLAPAGGSGYTF
CDR3nt: TGTGCCAGCAGCTTAGCCCCGGCAGGGGGGTCGGGCTACACCTTC

j_gene: TRBJ1-1
d_gene: NA
v_gene: TRBV18
abundance: NA
CDR3aa: CASSPTDNTEAFF
CDR3nt: TGTGCCAGCTCGCCGACGGACAACACTGAAGCTTTCTTT

j_gene: TRBJ1-5
d_gene: TRBD1
v_gene: TRBV7-6
abundance: NA
CDR3aa: CASSLVQGAGVQPQHF
CDR3nt: TGTGCCAGCAGCTTAGTCCAGGGGGCGGGAGTGCAGCCCCAGCATTTT

j_gene: TRBJ2-6
d_gene: NA
v_gene: TRBV19
abundance: NA
CDR3aa: CASTDRTSTYAGANVLTF
CDR3nt: TGTGCCAGTACCGATAGGACATCGACCTACGCTGGGGCCAACGTCCTGACTTTC

j_gene: TRBJ1-2
d_gene: NA
v_gene: TRBV5-5
abundance: NA
CDR3aa: CASTLGWGGYTF
CDR3nt: TGTGCCAGCACCTTGGGGTGGGGTGGCTACACCTTC

j_gene: TRBJ1-2
d_gene: NA
v_gene: TRBV20-1
abundance: NA
CDR3aa: CSAHSVWGYTF
CDR3nt: TGCAGTGCTCACAGTGTTTGGGGCTACACCTTC

j_gene: TRBJ2-7
d_gene: NA
v_gene: TRBV11-2
abundance: NA
CDR3aa: CASSLDTLRFEQYF
CDR3nt: TGTGCCAGCAGCTTAGACACCCTCCGGTTCGAGCAGTACTTC

j_gene: TRBJ1-4
d_gene: NA
v_gene: TRBV2
abundance: NA
CDR3aa: CASSELQGGEKLFF
CDR3nt: TGTGCCAGCAGTGAGTTGCAGGGTGGCGAAAAACTGTTTTTT

j_gene: TRBJ1-1
d_gene: TRBD1
v_gene: TRBV23-1
abundance: NA
CDR3aa: CAKAGGGEAFF
CDR3nt: TGCGCCAAAGCAGGGGGTGGTGAAGCTTTCTTT

j_gene: TRBJ2-7
d_gene: TRBD1
v_gene: TRBV6-1
abundance: once
CDR3aa: CASSQPDRGYEQYF
CDR3nt: TGTGCCAGCAGTCAACCGGACAGGGGTTACGAGCAGTACTTC

j_gene: TRBJ1-6
d_gene: NA
v_gene: TRBV7-9
abundance: NA
CDR3aa: CASRDDSSPLHF
CDR3nt: TGTGCCAGCAGAGATGACAGTTCACCCCTCCACTTT

j_gene: TRBJ1-1
d_gene: NA
v_gene: TRBV28
abundance: NA
CDR3aa: CASSFPGDTEAFF
CDR3nt: TGTGCCAGCAGTTTCCCAGGGGACACTGAAGCTTTCTTT

j_gene: TRBJ2-1
d_gene: TRBD2
v_gene: TRBV4-2
abundance: NA
CDR3aa: CASSQGGLAGYNEQFF
CDR3nt: TGTGCCAGCAGCCAAGGGGGACTAGCGGGATATAATGAGCAGTTCTTC

j_gene: TRBJ2-7
d_gene: NA
v_gene: TRBV7-9
abundance: NA
CDR3aa: CASSLDHEQYF
CDR3nt: TGTGCCAGCAGCTTAGACCACGAGCAGTACTTC

j_gene: TRBJ1-2
d_gene: TRBD1
v_gene: TRBV7-2
abundance: few
CDR3aa: CASSFGQGSYGYTF
CDR3nt: TGTGCCAGCAGCTTCGGACAGGGGAGCTATGGCTACACCTTC

j_gene: TRBJ1-2
d_gene: TRBD1
v_gene: TRBV14
abundance: few
CDR3aa: CASSHSANRGQIPGYTF
CDR3nt: TGTGCCAGCAGCCATAGTGCTAACAGGGGTCAGATACCTGGCTACACCTTC

j_gene: TRBJ2-1
d_gene: TRBD2
v_gene: TRBV10-3
abundance: NA
CDR3aa: CAITLAAGNEQFF
CDR3nt: TGTGCCATCACTCTAGCGGCCGGCAATGAGCAGTTCTTC

j_gene: TRBJ1-4
d_gene: NA
v_gene: TRBV4-2
abundance: NA
CDR3aa: CASSQGPNSNEKLFF
CDR3nt: TGTGCCAGCAGCCAAGGACCAAATAGTAATGAAAAACTGTTTTTT

j_gene: TRBJ2-3
d_gene: TRBD2
v_gene: TRBV7-8
abundance: NA
CDR3aa: CASSSLAGASTDTQYF
CDR3nt: TGTGCCAGCAGCTCCTTAGCGGGGGCCAGCACAGATACGCAGTATTTT

j_gene: TRBJ2-1
d_gene: NA
v_gene: TRBV11-3
abundance: NA
CDR3aa: CASSSGPNEQFF
CDR3nt: TGTGCCAGCAGCTCAGGGCCCAATGAGCAGTTCTTC

j_gene: TRBJ1-1
d_gene: NA
v_gene: TRBV6-4
abundance: NA
CDR3aa: CASSPFGGAVNTEAFF
CDR3nt: TGTGCCAGCAGTCCCTTTGGGGGTGCGGTAAACACTGAAGCTTTCTTT

j_gene: TRBJ2-5
d_gene: NA
v_gene: TRBV7-2
abundance: NA
CDR3aa: CASSLGVVQETQYF
CDR3nt: TGTGCCAGCAGCTTAGGGGTAGTACAAGAGACCCAGTACTTC

j_gene: TRBJ1-3
d_gene: NA
v_gene: TRBV19
abundance: once
CDR3aa: CASVQNPGQPRAPSGNTIYF
CDR3nt: TGTGCCAGTGTGCAGAACCCCGGACAGCCGAGAGCACCCTCTGGAAACACCATATATTTT

j_gene: TRBJ2-2
d_gene: NA
v_gene: TRBV7-6
abundance: NA
CDR3aa: CASSLSQGQVGELFF
CDR3nt: TGTGCCAGCAGCTTGAGTCAGGGGCAGGTCGGGGAGCTGTTTTTT